What follows are 20 T cell receptor beta chains derived from one specimen sequenced in a study of a mutant IDH1 vaccine in newly diagnosed glioma. Clones were sequenced by immunoSEQ multiplex PCR, and TCRdb holds only the in-frame ones, with some missing. The sample carries around 41,000 clones, 60% to 85% recorded once. These receptors have no identified antigens. This sample's time point: week 23, last vaccination. A single vaccine dose contained 300 ug of mutant IDH1 20-mer peptide, and topical imiquimod was used with it. The sample was PBMCs, taken from a glioma patient whose treatment included an IDH1 peptide vaccine. These receptors were collected from a woman in her thirties or forties with glioma. Some clones in this sample may be carry-over from other donors' samples.

V usage is TRBV23-1 and J usage is TRBJ2-5, with a weak D call TRBD1 (5 bases). TRBV23-1 is recorded as an ORF, its role being uncertain. The CDR3 runs 10 residues. Trimming shortened V by 9 bases and J by 5 bases, and 7 bases separated the two germline ends. CDR3 loop: CARKGETQYF. The CDR3 DNA sequence: TGCGCCAGAAAGGGGGAGACCCAGTACTTC.

This chain links TRBV9 with TRBJ1-2, with a possible D match to TRBD1 (5 bases). The CDR3 is made up of 16 amino acids. The germline CDR1 and CDR2 sequences are SGDLS and YYNGEE. V dropped 1 base and J dropped 2 bases, with 15 bases sitting between them. The chain's CDR3 is CASSVSGTRLNYGYTF. For the CDR3, the DNA is TGTGCCAGCAGCGTATCAGGGACGCGTTTAAACTATGGCTACACCTTC.

The chain uses TRBV10-3 and TRBJ2-1; D perhaps matches TRBD1 (5 bases). The CDR3 contains 13 residues. Germline assignment: CDR1 ENHRY and CDR2 SYGVKD. V lost 8 bases and J lost 5, with 13 bases in between. The CDR3 DNA reads TGTGCCATCCGCCTTGACAGTCACAATGAGCAGTTCTTC. Translating gives CAIRLDSHNEQFF.

This chain joins TRBV4-2 and TRBJ1-6, with D possibly TRBD1 on 6 matching bases. The CDR3 length is 20 residues. V lost 4 bases to trimming and J lost 5 bases, with 27 bases between them. Germline assignment: CDR1 LGHNA and CDR2 YNFKEQ. CDR3 sequence: CASSLSPLLGGAVDNSPLHF. CDR3 nucleotides: TGTGCCAGCAGCCTCAGCCCCCTCCTTGGGGGGGCGGTCGATAATTCACCCCTCCACTTT.

To note about this clone: Other DNA sequences within the sample encode an identical CDR3. The V and J genes are TRBV5-1 and TRBJ1-5; D call uncertain. Germline CDR1 and CDR2: SGHRS and YFSETQ. The CDR3 totals 14 residues. The ends were cut back, 4 bases at V and 1 base at J, with 9 bases in the middle. The CDR3 loop is CASSLSDSNQPQHF. The CDR3 DNA is TGCGCCAGCAGCCTCAGCGACAGCAATCAGCCCCAGCATTTT.

This clone was seen a single time. The rearrangement uses TRBV4-1 and TRBJ2-7; D may be TRBD1 (5 bases). The length of the CDR3 is 12 residues. Deletions cut 8 bases from V and 3 bases from J, with 11 bases between. Germline assignment: CDR1 MGHRA and CDR2 YSYEKL. DNA for the CDR3: TGCGCCAGCCCGCAGGGTTGCTACGAGCAGTACTTC. It encodes CASPQGCYEQYF.

The V call is TRBV28, the J call TRBJ1-1; D is undetermined. V was clipped by 4 bases and J by 0 bases, with 18 bases between them. The CDR3 extends over 17 amino acids. CDR1 and CDR2 from the germline V gene are MDHEN and SYDVKM. CDR3 nucleotides: TGTGCCAGCAGTTCAAACGGAAACTATCTCATGAACACTGAAGCTTTCTTT. Translation gives CASSSNGNYLMNTEAFF.

This clone has only one observation. The gene calls are TRBV6-5 and TRBJ2-1; D gene uncertain. The V and J ends lost 0 bases and 9 bases respectively, with 3 bases between them. Germline loops: CDR1 MNHEY, CDR2 SVGAGI. The CDR3 runs 11 residues. The CDR3 coding sequence is TGTGCCAGCAGTTACTCCGGTGAGCAGTTCTTC. It encodes CASSYSGEQFF.

This clone was counted between two and nine times. The chain couples TRBV14 to TRBJ1-1; D possibly corresponds to TRBD1 (5 bases). The V end was cut by 5 bases, the J end by 7 bases, with 17 bases between. Per germline, CDR1 SGHDN and CDR2 FVKESK. The CDR3 has 14 residues. The CDR3 DNA follows: TGTGCCAGCAGCGCATTGGGAGGGGCTAGTGAAGCTTTCTTT. Translated: CASSALGGASEAFF.

The V and J genes are TRBV13 and TRBJ1-1; no reliable D call. CDR3 length: 12 amino acids. The ends were cut back, 5 bases at V and 8 bases at J, with 12 bases in the middle. Germline V lookup: CDR1 PRHDT, CDR2 FYEKMQ (reference sequence). Here the CDR3 DNA reads TGTGCCAGCAGCGCCCCTAGGAGGGAAGCTTTCTTT. It translates to CASSAPRREAFF.

V is TRBV5-1 and J is TRBJ2-2; D not certain. The V gene's germline CDR1 is SGHRS and CDR2 YFSETQ. V was trimmed by 0 bases and J by 1 base, leaving 4 bases between them. CDR3 length: 14 residues. The CDR3 protein is CASSLGVNTGELFF. CDR3 coding DNA: TGCGCCAGCAGCTTGGGGGTGAACACCGGGGAGCTGTTTTTT.

The V and J genes are TRBV7-9 and TRBJ1-2, with 7 positions matching TRBD1. This CDR3 contains 15 residues. Germline V gene sequence: CDR1 SEHNR, CDR2 FQNEAQ (reference sequence). V was pared by 4 bases and J by 0 bases, with 5 bases of the junction left unmatched. The DNA for the CDR3 is TGTGCCAGCAGCTGGGGACAGCTTCCTAACTATGGCTACACCTTC. Its translation is CASSWGQLPNYGYTF. The variable domain in full, completed from reference TRBV7-9 and TRBJ1-2, reads DTGVSQNPRHKITKRGQNVTFRCDPISEHNRLYWYRQTLGQGPEFLTYFQNEAQLEKSRLLSDRFSAERPKGSFSTLEIQRTEQGDSAMYLCASSWGQLPNYGYTFGSGTRLTVV.

In its sample, this clone was seen a few times. V and J are TRBV30 and TRBJ1-4; D possibly corresponds to TRBD1 (6 bases). Between the trimmed V and J ends, which lost 4 bases and 4 bases, there was a span of 13 bases. This CDR3 has 14 amino acids. The germline gives CDR1 GTSNPN, CDR2 SVGIG (reference sequence). The CDR3: CAWKEQGGNEKLFF. DNA of the CDR3: TGTGCCTGGAAAGAACAGGGAGGTAATGAAAAACTGTTTTTT.

A single count supports this clone. The chain recombines TRBV5-1 with TRBJ2-2; 15 bases are shared with TRBD2. This CDR3 region has 17 residues. In germline, CDR1 is SGHRS, CDR2 YFSETQ. V gave up 3 bases and J gave up 6 bases; unmatched junction bases: 6. The chain's CDR3 is CASSSGLAGGFAGELFF. The CDR3 region has the DNA TGCGCCAGCAGCTCCGGACTAGCGGGAGGGTTTGCCGGGGAGCTGTTTTTT. Full variable domain (outside the CDR3, taken from reference TRBV5-1 and TRBJ2-2): KAGVTQTPRYLIKTRGQQVTLSCSPISGHRSVSWYQQTPGQGLQFLFEYFSETQRNKGNFPGRFSGRQFSNSRSEMNVSTLELGDSALYLCASSSGLAGGFAGELFFGEGSRLTVL.

V is TRBV18 and J is TRBJ1-1; 7 nucleotides match TRBD1. From germline, CDR1 is KGHSH and CDR2 LQKENI. Unmatched junction bases numbered 5, after V lost 1 base and J lost 6 bases. The CDR3 covers 14 residues. CDR3 DNA: TGTGCCAGCTCACCACTCTCGGGGACAGCTGAAGCTTTCTTT. Translation gives CASSPLSGTAEAFF.

CDR3 nucleotide sequence: TGTGCCAGCAGGGGATATGGCTACACCTTC. This codes for CASRGYGYTF. The chain links TRBV5-6 to TRBJ1-2, with D unresolved. Germline CDR1 SGHDT, CDR2 YYEEEE. V shed 5 bases and J shed 5 bases, with 4 bases lying between them. This CDR3 has 10 residues.

The chain has TRBV19 and TRBJ1-5, with 8 bases that match TRBD1. The junction had 3 bases not matched to a gene; V was cut back by 3 bases and J by 5 bases. Germline CDR1 and CDR2: LNHDA and SQIVND (reference sequence). The CDR3 has 14 amino acids. The CDR3 sequence: CASSIAGGHQPQHF. CDR3 nucleotides: TGTGCCAGTAGTATTGCAGGGGGCCATCAGCCCCAGCATTTT.

This clone was detected a few times. The V and J genes are TRBV28 and TRBJ2-1; tentatively, D is TRBD2 (5 bases). The CDR3 has 15 residues. Germline CDR1 and CDR2: MDHEN and SYDVKM. Trimming took off 6 bases at V and 4 bases at J, with 16 bases between the two ends. CDR3 region: CASRTDYTGYNEQFF. CDR3 bases: TGTGCCAGCAGAACCGACTACACGGGTTACAATGAGCAGTTCTTC.

The rearrangement links TRBV7-3 to TRBJ2-6; possibly TRBD2 for D (6 bases). The germline V gene encodes CDR1 SGHTA and CDR2 FQGTGA. This CDR3 contains 15 residues. V lost 4 bases and J lost 2, with 9 bases in between. The CDR3 coding sequence is TGTGCCAGCAGCTACGCTAGCGCTGGGGCCAACGTCCTGACTTTC. Translating gives CASSYASAGANVLTF.

Concerning this clone itself: The junction departs from the called germline gene at one end, perhaps through a read error. V is TRBV6-6 and J is TRBJ2-7; D perhaps matches TRBD1 (6 bases). The length of the CDR3 is 13 residues. CDR1 is MNHNY, CDR2 SVGAGI, per germline (reference sequence). CDR3 nucleotides: TGTGCCAGCAGTTACGGACAGAACTACGGGCAGTACTTC. This encodes CASSYGQNYGQYF.